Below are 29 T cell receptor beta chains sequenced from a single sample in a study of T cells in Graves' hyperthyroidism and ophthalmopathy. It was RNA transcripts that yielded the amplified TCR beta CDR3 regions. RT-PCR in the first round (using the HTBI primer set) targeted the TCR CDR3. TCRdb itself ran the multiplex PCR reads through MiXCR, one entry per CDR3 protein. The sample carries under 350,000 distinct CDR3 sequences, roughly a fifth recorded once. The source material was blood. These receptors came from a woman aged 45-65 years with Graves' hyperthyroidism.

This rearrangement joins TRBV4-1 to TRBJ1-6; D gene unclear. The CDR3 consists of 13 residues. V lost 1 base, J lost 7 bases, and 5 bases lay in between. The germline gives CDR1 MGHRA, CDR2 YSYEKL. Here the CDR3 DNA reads TGCGCCAGCAGCCAAGTCTCCAATTCACCCCTCCACTTT. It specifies CASSQVSNSPLHF.

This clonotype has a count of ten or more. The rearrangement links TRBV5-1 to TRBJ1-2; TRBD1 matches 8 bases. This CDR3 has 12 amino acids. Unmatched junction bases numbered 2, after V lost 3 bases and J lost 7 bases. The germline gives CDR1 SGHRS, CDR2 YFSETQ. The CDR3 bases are TGCGCCAGCAGCTCGGGACAGGTTGGCTACACCTTC. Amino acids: CASSSGQVGYTF. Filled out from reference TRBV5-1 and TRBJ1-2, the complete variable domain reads KAGVTQTPRYLIKTRGQQVTLSCSPISGHRSVSWYQQTPGQGLQFLFEYFSETQRNKGNFPGRFSGRQFSNSRSEMNVSTLELGDSALYLCASSSGQVGYTFGSGTRLTVV.

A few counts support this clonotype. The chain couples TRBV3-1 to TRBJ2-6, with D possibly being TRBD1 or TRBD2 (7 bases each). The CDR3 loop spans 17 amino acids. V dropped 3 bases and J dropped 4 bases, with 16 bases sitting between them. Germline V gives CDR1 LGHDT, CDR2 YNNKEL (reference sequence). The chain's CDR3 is CASSHPRGGAGANVLTF. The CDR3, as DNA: TGTGCCAGCAGCCACCCCAGGGGGGGAGCCGGGGCCAACGTCCTGACTTTC. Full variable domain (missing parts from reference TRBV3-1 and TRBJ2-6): DTAVSQTPKYLVTQMGNDKSIKCEQNLGHDTMYWYKQDSKKFLKIMFSYNNKELIINETVPNRFSPKSPDKAHLNLHINSLELGDSAVYFCASSHPRGGAGANVLTFGAGSRLTVL.

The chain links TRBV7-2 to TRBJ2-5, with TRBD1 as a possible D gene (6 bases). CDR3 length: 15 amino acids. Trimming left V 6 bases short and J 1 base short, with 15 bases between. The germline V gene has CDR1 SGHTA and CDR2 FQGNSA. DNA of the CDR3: TGTGCCAGCAGTCAGGGGCCAGGCCTCCAAGAGACCCAGTACTTC. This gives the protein CASSQGPGLQETQYF.

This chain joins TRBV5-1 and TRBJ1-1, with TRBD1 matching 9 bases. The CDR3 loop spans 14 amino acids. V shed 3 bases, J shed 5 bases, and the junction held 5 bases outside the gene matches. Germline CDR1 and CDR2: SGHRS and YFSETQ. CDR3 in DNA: TGCGCCAGCAGCTCACCTGGACAGGGGACTGAAGCTTTCTTT. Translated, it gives CASSSPGQGTEAFF.

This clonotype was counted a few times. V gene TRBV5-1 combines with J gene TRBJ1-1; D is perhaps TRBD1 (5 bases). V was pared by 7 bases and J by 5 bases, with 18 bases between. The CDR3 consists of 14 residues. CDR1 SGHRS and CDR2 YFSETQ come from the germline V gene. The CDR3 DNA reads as TGCGCCAGCCGTCTCCCCGGGGGTTCGACTGAAGCTTTCTTT. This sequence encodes CASRLPGGSTEAFF. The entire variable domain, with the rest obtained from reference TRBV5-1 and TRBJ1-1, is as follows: KAGVTQTPRYLIKTRGQQVTLSCSPISGHRSVSWYQQTPGQGLQFLFEYFSETQRNKGNFPGRFSGRQFSNSRSEMNVSTLELGDSALYLCASRLPGGSTEAFFGQGTRLTVV.

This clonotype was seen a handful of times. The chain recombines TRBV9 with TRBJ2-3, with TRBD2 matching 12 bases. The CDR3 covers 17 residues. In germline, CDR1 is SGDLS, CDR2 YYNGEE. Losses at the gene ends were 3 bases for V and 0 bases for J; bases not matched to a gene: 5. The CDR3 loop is CASSGPGTSGSTDTQYF. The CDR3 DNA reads TGTGCCAGCAGCGGCCCAGGGACTAGCGGGAGCACAGATACGCAGTATTTT.

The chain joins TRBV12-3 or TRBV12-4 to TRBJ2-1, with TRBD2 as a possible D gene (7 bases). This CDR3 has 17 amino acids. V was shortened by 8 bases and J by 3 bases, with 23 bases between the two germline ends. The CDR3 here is CASPEGGAGEVYNEQFF. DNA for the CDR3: TGTGCCAGCCCCGAGGGGGGGGCGGGAGAGGTCTACAATGAGCAGTTCTTC.

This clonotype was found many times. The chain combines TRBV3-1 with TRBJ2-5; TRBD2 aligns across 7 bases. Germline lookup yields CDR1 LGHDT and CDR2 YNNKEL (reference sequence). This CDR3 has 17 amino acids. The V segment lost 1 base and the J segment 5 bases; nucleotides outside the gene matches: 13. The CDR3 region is CASSQGTSGTTGETQYF. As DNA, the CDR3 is TGTGCCAGCAGCCAAGGGACGAGCGGGACCACCGGGGAGACCCAGTACTTC.

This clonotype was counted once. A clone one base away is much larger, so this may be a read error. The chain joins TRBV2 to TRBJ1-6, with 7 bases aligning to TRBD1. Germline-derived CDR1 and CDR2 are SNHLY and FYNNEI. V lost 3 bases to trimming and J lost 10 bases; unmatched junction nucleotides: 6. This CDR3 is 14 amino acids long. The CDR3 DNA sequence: TGTGCCAGCAGTGAGGACAGGTTGGGATCACCCCTCCACTTT. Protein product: CASSEDRLGSPLHF. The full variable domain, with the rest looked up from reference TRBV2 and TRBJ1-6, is EPEVTQTPSHQVTQMGQEVILRCVPISNHLYFYWYRQILGQKVEFLVSFYNNEISEKSEIFDDQFSVERPDGSNFTLKIRSTKLEDSAMYFCASSEDRLGSPLHFGNGTRLTVT.

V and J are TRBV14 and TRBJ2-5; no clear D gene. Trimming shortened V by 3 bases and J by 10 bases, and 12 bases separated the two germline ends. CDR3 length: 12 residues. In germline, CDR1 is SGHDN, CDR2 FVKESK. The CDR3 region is CASSHDIGLQYF. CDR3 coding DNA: TGTGCCAGCAGCCATGATATTGGGCTCCAGTACTTC.

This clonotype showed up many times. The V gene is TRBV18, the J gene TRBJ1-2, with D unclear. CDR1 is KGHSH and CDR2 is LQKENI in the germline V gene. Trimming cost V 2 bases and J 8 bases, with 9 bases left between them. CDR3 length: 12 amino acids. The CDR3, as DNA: TGTGCCAGCTCACCAAATGCCGGGGGCTACACCTTC. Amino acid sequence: CASSPNAGGYTF.

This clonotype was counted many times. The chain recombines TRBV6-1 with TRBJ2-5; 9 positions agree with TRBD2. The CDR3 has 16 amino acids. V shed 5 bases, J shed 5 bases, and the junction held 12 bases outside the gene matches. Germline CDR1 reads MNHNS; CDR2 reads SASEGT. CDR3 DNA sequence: TGTGCCAGCAGTTACCAACGTACAGCGGGAGGTGAGACCCAGTACTTC. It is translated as CASSYQRTAGGETQYF.

Here the CDR3 DNA reads TGTGCCAGCAGCTTAGGGGGGACGGCTAATAGCTACACCTTC. This codes for CASSLGGTANSYTF. V is TRBV13 and J is TRBJ1-2; possibly TRBD1 for D (5 bases). The CDR3 is 14 amino acids. The germline V gene encodes CDR1 PRHDT and CDR2 FYEKMQ (reference sequence). With 0 bases removed from V and 9 bases from J, the gap between germline ends came to 14 bases.

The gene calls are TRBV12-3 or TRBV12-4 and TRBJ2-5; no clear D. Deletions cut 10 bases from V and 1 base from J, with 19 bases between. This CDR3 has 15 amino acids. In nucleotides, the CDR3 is TGTGCCACCGCGGAAAACAGACCATCCCAAGAGACCCAGTACTTC. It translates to CATAENRPSQETQYF.

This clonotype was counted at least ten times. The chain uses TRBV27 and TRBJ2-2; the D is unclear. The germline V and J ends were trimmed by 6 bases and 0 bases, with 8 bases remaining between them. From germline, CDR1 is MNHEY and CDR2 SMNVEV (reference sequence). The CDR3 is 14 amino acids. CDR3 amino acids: CASRGISNTGELFF. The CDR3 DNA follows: TGTGCCAGCAGGGGGATTTCGAACACCGGGGAGCTGTTTTTT.

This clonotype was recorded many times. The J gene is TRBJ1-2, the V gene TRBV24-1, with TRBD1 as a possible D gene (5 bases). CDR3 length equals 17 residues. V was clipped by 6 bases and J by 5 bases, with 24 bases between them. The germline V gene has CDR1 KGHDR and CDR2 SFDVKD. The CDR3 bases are TGTGCCACCAGTTATCCGATTCGGGGACCCCATGAGTATGGCTACACCTTC. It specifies CATSYPIRGPHEYGYTF.

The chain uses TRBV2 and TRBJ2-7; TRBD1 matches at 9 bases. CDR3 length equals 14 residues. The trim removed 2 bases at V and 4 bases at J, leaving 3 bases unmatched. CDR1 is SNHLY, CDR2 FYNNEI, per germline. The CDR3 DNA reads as TGTGCCAGCAGTGAATTGACAGGGGGTTACGAGCAGTACTTC. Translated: CASSELTGGYEQYF.

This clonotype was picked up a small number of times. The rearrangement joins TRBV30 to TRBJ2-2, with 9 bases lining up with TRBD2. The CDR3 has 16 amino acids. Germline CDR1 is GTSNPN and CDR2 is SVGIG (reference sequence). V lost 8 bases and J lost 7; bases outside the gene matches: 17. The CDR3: CAHEGGGGAKVGELFF. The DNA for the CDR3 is TGTGCCCACGAAGGCGGCGGGGGGGCTAAGGTCGGGGAGCTGTTTTTT. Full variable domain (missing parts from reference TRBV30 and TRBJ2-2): SQTIHQWPATLVQPVGSPLSLECTVEGTSNPNLYWYRQAAGRGLQLLFYSVGIGQISSEVPQNLSASRPQDRQFILSSKKLLLSDSGFYLCAHEGGGGAKVGELFFGEGSRLTVL.

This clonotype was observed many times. CDR3 amino acids: CASSLVEGLSPLHF. Here the CDR3 DNA reads TGTGCCAGCAGCTTAGTAGAGGGATTGTCACCCCTCCACTTT. The V call is TRBV7-2, the J call TRBJ1-6, with D uncertain. The CDR3 length is 14 residues. Germline CDR1 and CDR2: SGHTA and FQGNSA. V lost 1 base to trimming and J lost 10 bases, with 11 bases between them.

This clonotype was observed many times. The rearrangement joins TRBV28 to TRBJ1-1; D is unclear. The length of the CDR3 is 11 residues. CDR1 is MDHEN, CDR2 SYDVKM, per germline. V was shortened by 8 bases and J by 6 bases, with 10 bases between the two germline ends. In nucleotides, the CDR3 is TGTGCCAGCTTCACTAAATCTGAAGCTTTCTTT. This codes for CASFTKSEAFF. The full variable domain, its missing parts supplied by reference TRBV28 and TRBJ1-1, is DVKVTQSSRYLVKRTGEKVFLECVQDMDHENMFWYRQDPGLGLRLIYFSYDVKMKEKGDIPEGYSVSREKKERFSLILESASTNQTSMYLCASFTKSEAFFGQGTRLTVV.

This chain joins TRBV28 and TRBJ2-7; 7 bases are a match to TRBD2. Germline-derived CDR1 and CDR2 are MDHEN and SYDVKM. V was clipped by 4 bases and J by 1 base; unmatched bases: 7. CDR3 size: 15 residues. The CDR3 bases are TGTGCCAGCAGTTCGCTAGCGGAACCATCCTACGAGCAGTACTTC. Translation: CASSSLAEPSYEQYF.

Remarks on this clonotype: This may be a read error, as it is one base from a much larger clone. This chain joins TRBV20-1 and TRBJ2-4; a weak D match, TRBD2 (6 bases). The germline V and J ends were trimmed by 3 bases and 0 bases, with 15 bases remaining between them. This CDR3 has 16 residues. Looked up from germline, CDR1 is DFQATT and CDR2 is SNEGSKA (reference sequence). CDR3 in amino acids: CSARAGGREAKNIQYF. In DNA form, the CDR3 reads TGCAGTGCTAGGGCCGGGGGTAGGGAAGCCAAAAACATTCAGTACTTC.

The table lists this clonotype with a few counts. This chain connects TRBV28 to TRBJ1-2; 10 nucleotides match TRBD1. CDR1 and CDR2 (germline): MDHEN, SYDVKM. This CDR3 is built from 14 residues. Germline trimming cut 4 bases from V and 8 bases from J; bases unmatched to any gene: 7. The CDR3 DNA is TGTGCCAGCAGTTCCTGGACAGGGGGGAAGGGCTACACCTTC. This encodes CASSSWTGGKGYTF.

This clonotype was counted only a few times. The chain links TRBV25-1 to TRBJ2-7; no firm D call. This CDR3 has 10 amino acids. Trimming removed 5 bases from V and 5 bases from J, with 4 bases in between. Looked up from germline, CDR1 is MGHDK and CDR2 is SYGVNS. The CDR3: CASSSNEQYF. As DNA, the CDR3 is TGTGCCAGCAGTAGCAACGAGCAGTACTTC.

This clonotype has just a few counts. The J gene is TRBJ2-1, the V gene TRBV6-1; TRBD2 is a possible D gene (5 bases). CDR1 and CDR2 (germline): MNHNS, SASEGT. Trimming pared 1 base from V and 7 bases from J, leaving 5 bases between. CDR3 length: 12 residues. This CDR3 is CASSEGRNEQFF. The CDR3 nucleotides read TGTGCCAGCAGTGAAGGGAGGAATGAGCAGTTCTTC.

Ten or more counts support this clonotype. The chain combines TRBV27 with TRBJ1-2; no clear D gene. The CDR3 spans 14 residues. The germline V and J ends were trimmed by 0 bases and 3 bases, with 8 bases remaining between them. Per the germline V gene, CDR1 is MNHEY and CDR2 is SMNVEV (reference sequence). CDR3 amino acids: CASSLSWQDYGYTF. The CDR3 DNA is TGTGCCAGCAGTTTATCTTGGCAGGACTATGGCTACACCTTC.

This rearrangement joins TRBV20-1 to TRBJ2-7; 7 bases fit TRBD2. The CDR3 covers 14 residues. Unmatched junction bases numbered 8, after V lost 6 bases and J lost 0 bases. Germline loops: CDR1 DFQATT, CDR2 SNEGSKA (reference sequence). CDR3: CSAPRRGSSYEQYF. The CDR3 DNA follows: TGCAGTGCCCCAAGGCGGGGGTCCTCCTACGAGCAGTACTTC.

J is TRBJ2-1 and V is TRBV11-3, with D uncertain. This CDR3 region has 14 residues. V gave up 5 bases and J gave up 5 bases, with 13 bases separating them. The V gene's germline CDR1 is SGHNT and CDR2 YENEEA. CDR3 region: CASSTFDLHNEQFF. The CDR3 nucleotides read TGTGCCAGCAGCACCTTCGACTTACACAATGAGCAGTTCTTC.